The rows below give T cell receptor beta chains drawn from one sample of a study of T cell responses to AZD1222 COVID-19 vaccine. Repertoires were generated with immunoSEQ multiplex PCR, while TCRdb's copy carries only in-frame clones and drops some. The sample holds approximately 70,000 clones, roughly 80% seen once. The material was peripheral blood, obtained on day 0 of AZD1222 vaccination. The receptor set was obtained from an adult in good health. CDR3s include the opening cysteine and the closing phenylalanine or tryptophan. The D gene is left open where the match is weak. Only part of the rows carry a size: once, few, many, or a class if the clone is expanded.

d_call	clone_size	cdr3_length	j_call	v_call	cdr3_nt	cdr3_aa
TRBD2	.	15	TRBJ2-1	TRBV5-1	TGCGCCAGCAGCTTGGGCAGCGGGGGGGGCAATGAGCAGTTCTTC	CASSLGSGGGNEQFF
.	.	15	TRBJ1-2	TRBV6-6	TGTGCCAGCAGTTACGGTGGAGGGGCCGCCTATGGCTACACCTTC	CASSYGGGAAYGYTF
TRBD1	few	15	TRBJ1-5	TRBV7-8	TGTGCCAGCAGATCGGACAGGGCTAGCAATCAGCCCCAGCATTTT	CASRSDRASNQPQHF
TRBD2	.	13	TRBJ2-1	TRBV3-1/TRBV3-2	TGTGCCAGCAGCCAAACGCGGGGGACTGAGCAGTTCTTC	CASSQTRGTEQFF
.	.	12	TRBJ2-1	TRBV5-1	TGCGCCAGCAGCTTTACTAACAATGAGCAGTTCTTC	CASSFTNNEQFF
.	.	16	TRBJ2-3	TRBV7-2	TGTGCCAGCAGCTTGATCGAACGGGTCGGAACAGATACGCAGTATTTT	CASSLIERVGTDTQYF
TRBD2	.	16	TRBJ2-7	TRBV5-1	TGCGCCAGCAGCGTATTTGGACTAGCGGTACTTTACGAGCAGTACTTC	CASSVFGLAVLYEQYF
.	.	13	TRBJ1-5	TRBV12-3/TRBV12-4	TGTGCCAGCAGTTTGGGGCGGGGACAGCCCCAGCATTTT	CASSLGRGQPQHF
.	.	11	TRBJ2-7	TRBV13	TGTGCCAGCAGCTTAAGGTACGAGCAGTACTTC	CASSLRYEQYF
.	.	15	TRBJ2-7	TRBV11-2	TGTGCCAGCACCCCGGTCGTGGGCCCCCTGCGGGAGCAGTACTTC	CASTPVVGPLREQYF
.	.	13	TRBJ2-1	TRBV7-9	TGTGCCAGCAGCCAGACAGTTTACAATGAGCAGTTCTTC	CASSQTVYNEQFF
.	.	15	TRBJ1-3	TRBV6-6	TGTGCCAGCAGCCGCCGGGGGTCCTCTGGAAACACCATATATTTT	CASSRRGSSGNTIYF
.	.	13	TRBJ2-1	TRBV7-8	TGTGCCAGCAGCTTAGATCGCAGTAATGAGCAGTTCTTC	CASSLDRSNEQFF
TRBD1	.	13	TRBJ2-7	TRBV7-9	TGTGCCAGCAGCTATGGGACAGGGAACGAGCAGTACTTC	CASSYGTGNEQYF
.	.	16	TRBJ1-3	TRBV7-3	TGTGCCAGCAGCCTTGACGGGCCCCGGGGAGGAAACACCATATATTTT	CASSLDGPRGGNTIYF
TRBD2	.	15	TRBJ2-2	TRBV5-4	TGTGCCAGCAGCTTAGGGACTAGCTACACCGGGGAGCTGTTTTTT	CASSLGTSYTGELFF
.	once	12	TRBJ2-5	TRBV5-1	TGCGCCAGCAGCTACAGCGCGGAGACCCAGTACTTC	CASSYSAETQYF
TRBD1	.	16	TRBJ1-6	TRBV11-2	TGTGCCAGCAGCTTAGATCAGGGGGCGTATAATTCACCCCTCCACTTT	CASSLDQGAYNSPLHF
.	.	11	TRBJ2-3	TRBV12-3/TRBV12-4	TGTGCCAGCAGTTTAGAGGGAGCGCAGTATTTT	CASSLEGAQYF
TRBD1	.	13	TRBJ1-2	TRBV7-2	TGTGCCAGCAGCCCTCAGGGGGTTGGGGGCTACACCTTC	CASSPQGVGGYTF
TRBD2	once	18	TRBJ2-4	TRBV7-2	TGTGCCAGCAGCCTTCGGACTAGCGGTGATCTAGCCAAAAACATTCAGTACTTC	CASSLRTSGDLAKNIQYF
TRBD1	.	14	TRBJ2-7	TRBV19	TGTGCCAGTAACCCCGGCAGGGGGCTCAACGAGCAGTACTTC	CASNPGRGLNEQYF
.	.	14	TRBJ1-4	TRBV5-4	TGTGCCAGCAGCTGGTCGGGAGGTAATGAAAAACTGTTTTTT	CASSWSGGNEKLFF
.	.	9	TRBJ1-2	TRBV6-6	TGTGCCAGCAGTTGGCCTTACACCTTC	CASSWPYTF
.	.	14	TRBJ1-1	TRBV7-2	TGTGCCAGCAGTCGGGACACTTACAGTAGTGAAGCTTTCTTT	CASSRDTYSSEAFF
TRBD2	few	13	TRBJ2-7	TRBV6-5	TGTGCCAGCGTGACTAGCGGGGTGCACGAGCAGTACTTC	CASVTSGVHEQYF
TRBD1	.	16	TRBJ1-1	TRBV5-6	TGTGCCAGCGCCTGGGGGACAGGGACTTCTGGCACTGAAGCTTTCTTT	CASAWGTGTSGTEAFF
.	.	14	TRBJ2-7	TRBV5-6	TGTGCCAGCAGTTACAGCCTAATGACCTACGAGCAGTACTTC	CASSYSLMTYEQYF
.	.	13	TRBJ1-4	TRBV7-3	TGTGCCAGCAGCCCTGGCCCGGCTGAAAAACTGTTTTTT	CASSPGPAEKLFF
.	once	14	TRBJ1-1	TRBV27	TGTGCCAGCAGTGAGGCAGGGTACGGCACTGAAGCTTTCTTT	CASSEAGYGTEAFF
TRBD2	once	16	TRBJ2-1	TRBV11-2	TGTGCCAGCAGCTTAGTGTCTAGCGGGGGGCCGAATGAGCAGTTCTTC	CASSLVSSGGPNEQFF
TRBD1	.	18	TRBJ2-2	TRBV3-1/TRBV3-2	TGTGCCAGCAGCCAAGTACGCCGGGACAGGTCCAACACCGGGGAGCTGTTTTTT	CASSQVRRDRSNTGELFF
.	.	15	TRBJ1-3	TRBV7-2	TGTGCCAGCAGCACGGGACTCCTTGGGAGAAACACCATATATTTT	CASSTGLLGRNTIYF
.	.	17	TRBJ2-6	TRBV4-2	TGTGCCAGCAGCCAATCTTCAACCAGCTCTGGGGCCAACGTCCTGACTTTC	CASSQSSTSSGANVLTF
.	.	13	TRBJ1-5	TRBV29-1	TGCAGCGTTGAAGATCAGGTTAATCAGCCCCAGCATTTT	CSVEDQVNQPQHF
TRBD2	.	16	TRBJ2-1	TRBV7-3	TGTGCCAGCAGCTCTAGCGGGGGAGTCCCCTTTAATGAGCAGTTCTTC	CASSSSGGVPFNEQFF
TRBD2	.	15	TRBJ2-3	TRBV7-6	TGTGCCAGCAGCTTAGTGGCGGGGGGCACAGATACGCAGTATTTT	CASSLVAGGTDTQYF
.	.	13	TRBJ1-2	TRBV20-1	TGCAGTGCTAGTAACGACGGAAGCTATGGCTACACCTTC	CSASNDGSYGYTF
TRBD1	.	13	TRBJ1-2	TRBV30	TGTGCCTGGACCACAGGGACAGCCAGTGGCTACACCTTC	CAWTTGTASGYTF
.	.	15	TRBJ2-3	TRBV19	TGTGCCAGTGCCCCCCTGGCGGCCAGCACAGATACGCAGTATTTT	CASAPLAASTDTQYF
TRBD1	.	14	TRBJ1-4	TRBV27	TGTGCCAGCAGTTTCAGGGGGACTAATGAAAAACTGTTTTTT	CASSFRGTNEKLFF
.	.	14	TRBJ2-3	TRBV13	TGTGCCAGCAGCTTAAGAGGGGCCACAGATACGCAGTATTTT	CASSLRGATDTQYF
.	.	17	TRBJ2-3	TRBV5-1	TGCGCCAGCAGCTTGGGTAGACAGGATTTCTTCACAGATACGCAGTATTTT	CASSLGRQDFFTDTQYF
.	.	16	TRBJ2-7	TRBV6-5	TGTGCCAGCAGTTACAGCAGACGGCAGAGCTCCTACGAGCAGTACTTC	CASSYSRRQSSYEQYF
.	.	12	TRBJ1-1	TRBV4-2	TGTGCCAGCAGCCACTCAGACAGGACGGCTTTCTTT	CASSHSDRTAFF
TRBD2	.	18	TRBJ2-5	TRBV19	TGTGCCAGTAGTATGATGGGACTAGCGGGGGGTACCTCGGGGAGCCAGTACTTC	CASSMMGLAGGTSGSQYF
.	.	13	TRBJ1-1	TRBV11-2	TGTGCCAGCAGCTTAGGGACATTAGGTGAAGCTTTCTTT	CASSLGTLGEAFF
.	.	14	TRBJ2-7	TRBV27	TGTGCCAGCAGTTCTAGGCCTACAAGTCACGAGCAGTACTTC	CASSSRPTSHEQYF
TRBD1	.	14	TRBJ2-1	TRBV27	TGTGCCAGCAGTTTATATCAGGGGGCGGGTGAGCAGTTCTTC	CASSLYQGAGEQFF
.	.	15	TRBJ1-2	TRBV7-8	TGTGCCAGCAGCTCCGAAGAGGGGGGCAACTATGGCTACACCTTC	CASSSEEGGNYGYTF
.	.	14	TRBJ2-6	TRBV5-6	TGTGCCAGCAGCGACCCGACAGGGGCCAACGTCCTGACTTTC	CASSDPTGANVLTF
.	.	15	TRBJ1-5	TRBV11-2	TGTGCCAGCAGCTCCCGACCCCTCCAGGTCAGACCCCAGCATTTT	CASSSRPLQVRPQHF
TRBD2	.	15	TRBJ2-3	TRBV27	TGTGCCAGCAGTTTAGGGCGGGGGGGCCCCAATACGCAGTATTTT	CASSLGRGGPNTQYF